This TCR beta chain was captured by sequencing in a study of cytomegalovirus exposure and HLA in healthy donors. This CDR3 contains 13 residues. Germline CDR1 and CDR2: MNHEY and SVGAGI. With 8 bases removed from V and 3 bases from J, the gap between germline ends came to 14 bases. Primers: 60 Vbeta forward and 13 Jbeta reverse. Some clones are missing from TCRdb's copy, which holds only in-frame ones; the method was immunoSEQ multiplex PCR. Of approximately 190,000 clones listed, over 75% were seen once; the top ten hold 3% to 4%. Specimen: PBMCs. The TCR sequence derives from a man in his forties or fifties in good health and CMV-seronegative. This chain uses TRBV6-5 with TRBJ2-7; D might be TRBD1 (5 bases). The CDR3 nucleotides are TGTGCCAGCCGAGCAGGGAATTACTACGAGCAGTACTTC. Encoded protein: CASRAGNYYEQYF.